This is a list of T cell receptor beta chains from one sample in a study of shared clonotypes between healthy human individuals. Method: immunoSEQ multiplex PCR; TCRdb's copy keeps in-frame clones and lacks some. This table has approximately 2.4 million clones, approximately 96% appearing once. Sequenced: naive CD4+ T cells sorted from blood. These receptors all come from a man aged 18 to 30 in good health. Each CDR3 is given with its conserved first and last residue. A D gene is named only where the DNA matches it firmly. The size entry is marked missing in some rows and otherwise reads once, few, many or a size class.

v_gene: TRBV10-3
j_gene: TRBJ2-2
len: 13
abundance: few
d_gene: -
CDR3aa: CAIRSSYTGELFF
CDR3nt: TGTGCCATCAGGTCCTCCTACACCGGGGAGCTGTTTTTT

v_gene: TRBV5-6
j_gene: TRBJ2-5
len: 15
abundance: -
d_gene: -
CDR3aa: CASSLRGPSKETQYF
CDR3nt: TGTGCCAGCAGCTTGCGGGGCCCCTCAAAAGAGACCCAGTACTTC

v_gene: TRBV7-9
j_gene: TRBJ2-7
len: 14
abundance: -
d_gene: -
CDR3aa: CASSSTGSPAEQYF
CDR3nt: TGTGCCAGCAGCTCTACCGGGTCCCCGGCCGAGCAGTACTTC

v_gene: TRBV30
j_gene: TRBJ2-2
len: 13
abundance: few
d_gene: -
CDR3aa: CAWSSEGAGELFF
CDR3nt: TGTGCCTGGAGTTCAGAAGGGGCCGGGGAGCTGTTTTTT

v_gene: TRBV29-1
j_gene: TRBJ1-3
len: 13
abundance: -
d_gene: -
CDR3aa: CSVDYGSGNTIYF
CDR3nt: TGCAGCGTTGATTATGGGTCTGGAAACACCATATATTTT

v_gene: TRBV11-2
j_gene: TRBJ1-3
len: 17
abundance: -
d_gene: -
CDR3aa: CASSLDPKRGAGNTIYF
CDR3nt: TGTGCCAGCAGCTTAGATCCAAAAAGGGGAGCTGGAAACACCATATATTTT

v_gene: TRBV9
j_gene: TRBJ2-3
len: 19
abundance: -
d_gene: -
CDR3aa: CASSVAVGLAGSGPDTQYF
CDR3nt: TGTGCCAGCAGCGTAGCCGTGGGGTTGGCGGGATCGGGTCCAGATACGCAGTATTTT

v_gene: TRBV5-1
j_gene: TRBJ2-7
len: 16
abundance: -
d_gene: TRBD2
CDR3aa: CASSLGGAGGLYEQYF
CDR3nt: TGCGCCAGCAGCTTGGGAGGAGCGGGAGGCCTATACGAGCAGTACTTC

v_gene: TRBV7-3
j_gene: TRBJ2-3
len: 16
abundance: -
d_gene: -
CDR3aa: CASSLGTGVRTDTQYF
CDR3nt: TGTGCCAGCAGCTTAGGCACGGGGGTCCGCACAGATACGCAGTATTTT

v_gene: TRBV6-1
j_gene: TRBJ2-1
len: 16
abundance: -
d_gene: -
CDR3aa: CASSESHAVRVNEQFF
CDR3nt: TGTGCCAGCAGTGAATCCCACGCGGTGAGGGTCAATGAGCAGTTCTTC

v_gene: TRBV18
j_gene: TRBJ1-3
len: 13
abundance: -
d_gene: TRBD1
CDR3aa: CASSPRQGDTIYF
CDR3nt: TGTGCCAGCTCACCTCGGCAGGGGGACACCATATATTTT

v_gene: TRBV7-2
j_gene: TRBJ2-7
len: 14
abundance: -
d_gene: -
CDR3aa: CASSLNSGSYEQYF
CDR3nt: TGTGCCAGCAGCTTAAATAGCGGCTCCTACGAGCAGTACTTC

v_gene: TRBV6-6
j_gene: TRBJ2-7
len: 12
abundance: -
d_gene: -
CDR3aa: CASSYLQIDKYF
CDR3nt: TGTGCCAGCAGTTATTTACAGATTGATAAGTACTTC

v_gene: TRBV7-2
j_gene: TRBJ2-7
len: 14
abundance: -
d_gene: TRBD2
CDR3aa: CASRLGTSGSEQYF
CDR3nt: TGTGCCAGCCGACTCGGGACTAGCGGCTCCGAGCAGTACTTC

v_gene: TRBV11-2
j_gene: TRBJ2-5
len: 15
abundance: -
d_gene: -
CDR3aa: CASSLVGGGQETQYF
CDR3nt: TGTGCCAGCAGCTTAGTCGGTGGGGGGCAAGAGACCCAGTACTTC

v_gene: TRBV27
j_gene: TRBJ1-5
len: 14
abundance: -
d_gene: -
CDR3aa: CASSGVYSNQPQHF
CDR3nt: TGTGCCAGCAGTGGGGTGTATAGCAATCAGCCCCAGCATTTT

v_gene: TRBV19
j_gene: TRBJ1-1
len: 14
abundance: -
d_gene: -
CDR3aa: CASSLGTKNTEAFF
CDR3nt: TGTGCCAGTAGTCTAGGCACTAAGAACACTGAAGCTTTCTTT

v_gene: TRBV6-5
j_gene: TRBJ2-1
len: 15
abundance: once
d_gene: TRBD2
CDR3aa: CASRPLAGVYSEQFF
CDR3nt: TGTGCCAGCAGACCACTAGCGGGGGTCTATAGTGAGCAGTTCTTC

v_gene: TRBV5-4
j_gene: TRBJ1-3
len: 16
abundance: -
d_gene: TRBD1
CDR3aa: CASSVGQGGSGNTIYF
CDR3nt: TGTGCCAGCAGCGTCGGACAGGGGGGCTCTGGAAACACCATATATTTT

v_gene: TRBV4-1
j_gene: TRBJ2-1
len: 13
abundance: -
d_gene: -
CDR3aa: CASSQEKVDEQFF
CDR3nt: TGCGCCAGCAGCCAAGAAAAGGTGGATGAGCAGTTCTTC

v_gene: TRBV5-1
j_gene: TRBJ2-2
len: 15
abundance: once
d_gene: TRBD1
CDR3aa: CASSLRTGNTGELFF
CDR3nt: TGCGCCAGCAGCTTGAGGACAGGGAACACCGGGGAGCTGTTTTTT

v_gene: TRBV7-6
j_gene: TRBJ1-5
len: 13
abundance: -
d_gene: -
CDR3aa: CASSLDAGQPQHF
CDR3nt: TGTGCCAGCAGCTTAGATGCCGGTCAGCCCCAGCATTTT

v_gene: TRBV7-3
j_gene: TRBJ2-1
len: 15
abundance: -
d_gene: -
CDR3aa: CASSQTGGVYNEQFF
CDR3nt: TGTGCCAGCAGTCAAACTGGGGGAGTCTACAATGAGCAGTTCTTC

v_gene: TRBV6-5
j_gene: TRBJ1-5
len: 11
abundance: -
d_gene: -
CDR3aa: CASSYKGAQHF
CDR3nt: TGTGCCAGCAGTTACAAGGGGGCCCAGCATTTT

v_gene: TRBV7-9
j_gene: TRBJ2-1
len: 11
abundance: -
d_gene: -
CDR3aa: CASSLTNEQFF
CDR3nt: TGTGCCAGCAGCCTGACCAATGAGCAGTTCTTC

v_gene: TRBV5-1
j_gene: TRBJ2-7
len: 16
abundance: -
d_gene: TRBD2
CDR3aa: CASSFLRREGYDEQYF
CDR3nt: TGCGCCAGCAGCTTTTTGCGGCGGGAGGGCTACGACGAGCAGTACTTC

v_gene: TRBV9
j_gene: TRBJ2-5
len: 16
abundance: -
d_gene: TRBD2
CDR3aa: CASSPPGLAGSETQYF
CDR3nt: TGTGCCAGCAGCCCTCCGGGACTAGCGGGGTCAGAGACCCAGTACTTC

v_gene: TRBV10-3
j_gene: TRBJ1-2
len: 15
abundance: -
d_gene: -
CDR3aa: CAISESPGLSQGYTF
CDR3nt: TGTGCCATCAGTGAGTCGCCGGGATTGTCTCAAGGCTACACCTTC

v_gene: TRBV11-2
j_gene: TRBJ1-6
len: 14
abundance: -
d_gene: TRBD1
CDR3aa: CASSLWDRNSPLHF
CDR3nt: TGTGCCAGCAGCTTATGGGACAGGAATTCACCCCTCCACTTT

v_gene: TRBV25-1
j_gene: TRBJ1-1
len: 12
abundance: -
d_gene: -
CDR3aa: CASRSHRAEAFF
CDR3nt: TGTGCCAGCAGATCTCATCGGGCTGAAGCTTTCTTT

v_gene: TRBV7-3
j_gene: TRBJ2-2
len: 16
abundance: -
d_gene: TRBD1
CDR3aa: CASSLIPGTGVEELFF
CDR3nt: TGTGCCAGCAGCTTAATCCCGGGAACAGGGGTCGAGGAGCTGTTTTTT

v_gene: TRBV21-1
j_gene: TRBJ2-5
len: 15
abundance: -
d_gene: -
CDR3aa: CASSKGGPCLETQYF
CDR3nt: TGTGCCAGCAGTAAAGGGGGGCCTTGCCTAGAGACCCAGTACTTC

v_gene: TRBV5-1
j_gene: TRBJ1-1
len: 15
abundance: -
d_gene: TRBD1
CDR3aa: CASSWGQASGTEAFF
CDR3nt: TGCGCCAGCAGCTGGGGACAGGCGAGTGGCACTGAAGCTTTCTTT

v_gene: TRBV6-5
j_gene: TRBJ1-6
len: 15
abundance: -
d_gene: TRBD1
CDR3aa: CASNKGQGVNSPLHF
CDR3nt: TGTGCCAGCAATAAGGGGCAGGGGGTAAATTCACCCCTCCACTTT

v_gene: TRBV6-6
j_gene: TRBJ1-1
len: 15
abundance: -
d_gene: -
CDR3aa: CASIFEAGSPHEAFF
CDR3nt: TGTGCCAGCATCTTCGAGGCGGGGTCCCCTCATGAAGCTTTCTTT

v_gene: TRBV5-8
j_gene: TRBJ1-3
len: 19
abundance: -
d_gene: TRBD1
CDR3aa: CASSPRGTGTHYSGNTIYF
CDR3nt: TGTGCCAGCAGCCCCCGGGGGACAGGGACTCATTACTCTGGAAACACCATATATTTT

v_gene: TRBV21-1
j_gene: TRBJ1-2
len: 16
abundance: -
d_gene: -
CDR3aa: CASSKGGRHPNYGYTF
CDR3nt: TGTGCCAGCAGCAAAGGAGGGAGACATCCTAACTATGGCTACACCTTC

v_gene: TRBV7-6
j_gene: TRBJ2-7
len: 14
abundance: -
d_gene: TRBD1
CDR3aa: CASSYRDRGGEQYF
CDR3nt: TGTGCCAGCAGCTACCGAGACAGGGGAGGAGAGCAGTACTTC

v_gene: TRBV5-1
j_gene: TRBJ2-1
len: 14
abundance: -
d_gene: TRBD2
CDR3aa: CASTPRWEGNEQFF
CDR3nt: TGCGCCAGCACCCCCCGCTGGGAGGGGAATGAGCAGTTCTTC

v_gene: TRBV5-1
j_gene: TRBJ2-1
len: 15
abundance: -
d_gene: TRBD2
CDR3aa: CASSLAAGGYNEQFF
CDR3nt: TGCGCCAGCAGCTTGGCAGCGGGAGGGTACAATGAGCAGTTCTTC

v_gene: TRBV6-5
j_gene: TRBJ2-1
len: 15
abundance: -
d_gene: TRBD2
CDR3aa: CASSRLASSYNEQFF
CDR3nt: TGTGCCAGCAGTCGACTAGCAAGCTCCTACAATGAGCAGTTCTTC

v_gene: TRBV29-1
j_gene: TRBJ2-5
len: 12
abundance: -
d_gene: -
CDR3aa: CSVKGSRETQYF
CDR3nt: TGCAGCGTAAAGGGATCCCGGGAGACCCAGTACTTC

v_gene: TRBV27
j_gene: TRBJ1-3
len: 13
abundance: -
d_gene: -
CDR3aa: CASSLNRGNTIYF
CDR3nt: TGTGCCAGCAGTTTAAACAGAGGAAACACCATATATTTT

v_gene: TRBV7-9
j_gene: TRBJ1-2
len: 15
abundance: -
d_gene: -
CDR3aa: CASSFDPTPNYGYTF
CDR3nt: TGTGCCAGCAGCTTTGATCCCACTCCTAACTATGGCTACACCTTC

v_gene: TRBV10-3
j_gene: TRBJ2-5
len: 13
abundance: -
d_gene: TRBD2
CDR3aa: CAISELRREAQYF
CDR3nt: TGTGCCATCAGTGAGCTCAGACGGGAGGCCCAGTACTTC

v_gene: TRBV27
j_gene: TRBJ2-4
len: 13
abundance: -
d_gene: -
CDR3aa: CASSFRGQNIQYF
CDR3nt: TGTGCCAGCAGTTTCAGAGGACAAAACATTCAGTACTTC

v_gene: TRBV4-1
j_gene: TRBJ2-5
len: 15
abundance: -
d_gene: -
CDR3aa: CASSQVGGFPSIGHF
CDR3nt: TGCGCCAGCAGCCAAGTGGGGGGTTTCCCCTCTATAGGTCACTTC

v_gene: TRBV30
j_gene: TRBJ2-7
len: 16
abundance: -
d_gene: -
CDR3aa: CAWSVRQGPIGGEQYF
CDR3nt: TGTGCCTGGAGTGTACGGCAGGGGCCCATTGGGGGCGAGCAGTACTTC

v_gene: TRBV5-1
j_gene: TRBJ2-3
len: 14
abundance: -
d_gene: -
CDR3aa: CASSFGLPTDTQYF
CDR3nt: TGCGCCAGCAGCTTTGGACTGCCCACAGATACGCAGTATTTT

v_gene: TRBV6-5
j_gene: TRBJ1-3
len: 14
abundance: -
d_gene: -
CDR3aa: CASSYAGREDTIYF
CDR3nt: TGTGCCAGCAGTTACGCGGGCAGGGAAGACACCATATATTTT

v_gene: TRBV5-6
j_gene: TRBJ2-5
len: 12
abundance: -
d_gene: -
CDR3aa: CASSLIGETQYF
CDR3nt: TGTGCCAGCAGCCTGATCGGAGAGACCCAGTACTTC